The 32 T cell receptor beta chains presented below share a single source sample, sequenced in a study of long-term antiretroviral therapy in people with HIV. The libraries were made with immunoSEQ v3.0 at survey level. Produced via immunoSEQ multiplex PCR; TCRdb's table is partial and in-frame only. Of about 24,000 clones listed, 81% are singletons. The sequencing here drew on unsorted PBMCs, taken 4.4 years after starting antiretroviral therapy. These receptor sequences come from a man younger than 40 with HIV.

V and J are TRBV5-5 and TRBJ1-1; 8 nucleotides match TRBD1. Trimming cost V 4 bases and J 5 bases; bases outside gene matches: 13. The CDR3 covers 16 residues. Germline V gene sequence: CDR1 SGHKS, CDR2 YYEKEE (reference sequence). In DNA form, the CDR3 reads TGTGCCAGCAGCCCTGACAGGGGAAGCAGTTGGACTGAAGCTTTCTTT. Translating gives CASSPDRGSSWTEAFF.

This clone was counted a few times. A junction boundary mismatches the germline segment, possibly from a read error. This rearrangement joins TRBV6-1 to TRBJ1-1, with a possible D match to TRBD1 (6 bases). CDR3 length equals 14 residues. Germline CDR1 reads MNHNS; CDR2 reads SASEGT. The CDR3 bases are TGTGCCAGCAGGGAAGACAGGTATCCCGCTGAAGCTTTCTTT. Translation gives CASREDRYPAEAFF.

V is TRBV7-9 and J is TRBJ1-2; TRBD1 matches at 7 bases. Germline CDR1 reads SEHNR; CDR2 reads FQNEAQ (reference sequence). V was pared by 1 base and J by 9 bases, with 8 bases of the junction left unmatched. This CDR3 comprises 14 residues. The CDR3: CASSLVAQGRSYTF. The DNA for the CDR3 is TGTGCCAGCAGCTTAGTGGCACAGGGGAGAAGCTACACCTTC. The variable domain in full, completed from reference TRBV7-9 and TRBJ1-2, reads DTGVSQNPRHKITKRGQNVTFRCDPISEHNRLYWYRQTLGQGPEFLTYFQNEAQLEKSRLLSDRFSAERPKGSFSTLEIQRTEQGDSAMYLCASSLVAQGRSYTFGSGTRLTVV.

The chain employs TRBV27 and TRBJ1-5; D not certain. The CDR3 totals 16 residues. The V and J ends lost 4 bases and 0 bases respectively, with 13 bases between them. CDR1 and CDR2 (germline): MNHEY, SMNVEV (reference sequence). The CDR3 nucleotides read TGTGCCAGCAGTTCCAAGACGGGCTATAGCAATCAGCCCCAGCATTTT. Protein product: CASSSKTGYSNQPQHF.

For the CDR3, the DNA is TGTGCCAGCAGTTTACCCCTCGGAGATACGCAGTATTTT. Translating gives CASSLPLGDTQYF. This sequence joins TRBV28 and TRBJ2-3; no clear D gene. This CDR3 region has 13 residues. CDR1 and CDR2 (germline): MDHEN, SYDVKM. The V and J ends lost 2 bases and 5 bases respectively, with 8 bases between them. The full variable domain, completed using reference TRBV28 and TRBJ2-3, is DVKVTQSSRYLVKRTGEKVFLECVQDMDHENMFWYRQDPGLGLRLIYFSYDVKMKEKGDIPEGYSVSREKKERFSLILESASTNQTSMYLCASSLPLGDTQYFGPGTRLTVL.

The chain recombines TRBV19 with TRBJ1-5; D not resolved. CDR3 length: 16 residues. Per the germline V gene, CDR1 is LNHDA and CDR2 is SQIVND (reference sequence). Trimming removed 4 bases at V and 5 bases at J, with 18 bases between. CDR3 residues: CASSTPRSGPHQPQHF. As DNA, the CDR3 is TGTGCCAGTAGTACCCCCCGAAGTGGGCCGCATCAGCCCCAGCATTTT.

This clone was observed a handful of times. The chain employs TRBV19 and TRBJ1-3; unclear D gene. Trimming removed 8 bases at V and 0 bases at J, with 14 bases between. The germline CDR1 and CDR2 sequences are LNHDA and SQIVND (reference sequence). CDR3 length: 15 amino acids. In DNA form, the CDR3 reads TGTGCCAGTGAGGTCAGATTCTACTCTGGAAACACCATATATTTT. Its protein product is CASEVRFYSGNTIYF.

V and J are TRBV10-1 and TRBJ2-1, with 9 bases that match TRBD1. V was pared by 0 bases and J by 6 bases, with 6 bases of the junction left unmatched. CDR3 length equals 16 residues. CDR1 and CDR2 from the germline V gene are WNHNN and SYGVQD (reference sequence). The CDR3 protein is CASSESRDRDRNEQFF. The CDR3 region has the DNA TGCGCCAGCAGTGAGTCCCGGGACAGGGATCGCAATGAGCAGTTCTTC.

This chain links TRBV5-1 with TRBJ2-5; D is uncertain. The germline gives CDR1 SGHRS, CDR2 YFSETQ. V shed 0 bases and J shed 1 base, with 4 bases lying between them. The CDR3 is 13 residues long. CDR3 DNA sequence: TGCGCCAGCAGCTTGGGGGGCCAAGAGACCCAGTACTTC. Protein product: CASSLGGQETQYF. Full variable domain (remainder filled in from reference TRBV5-1 and TRBJ2-5): KAGVTQTPRYLIKTRGQQVTLSCSPISGHRSVSWYQQTPGQGLQFLFEYFSETQRNKGNFPGRFSGRQFSNSRSEMNVSTLELGDSALYLCASSLGGQETQYFGPGTRLLVL.

The chain employs TRBV11-1 and TRBJ1-1; D is perhaps TRBD1 (5 bases). This CDR3 spans 16 amino acids. Germline V gene sequence: CDR1 SGHAT, CDR2 FQDESV (reference sequence). V lost 2 bases, J lost 2 bases, and 15 bases lay in between. CDR3 region: CASSLTPRDSNTEAFF. DNA for the CDR3: TGTGCCAGCAGCTTAACTCCCCGGGACTCAAACACTGAAGCTTTCTTT.

The J gene is TRBJ2-7, the V gene TRBV7-8; TRBD2 matches 9 bases. V lost 5 bases to trimming and J lost 5 bases; unmatched junction nucleotides: 10. In germline, CDR1 is SGHVS, CDR2 FQNEAQ. The CDR3 runs 15 residues. The CDR3 is CASSPWAGGGNEQYF. Written as DNA, the CDR3 is TGTGCCAGCAGCCCCTGGGCGGGGGGGGGCAACGAGCAGTACTTC. The full variable domain, its missing parts supplied by reference TRBV7-8 and TRBJ2-7, is GAGVSQSPRYKVAKRGQDVALRCDPISGHVSLFWYQQALGQGPEFLTYFQNEAQLDKSGLPSDRFFAERPEGSVSTLKIQRTQQEDSAVYLCASSPWAGGGNEQYFGPGTRLTVT.

V usage is TRBV18 and J usage is TRBJ2-5; no firm D call. With the DNA end fitting TRBJ2-7 better, the J assignment may be wrong. The germline CDR1 and CDR2 sequences are KGHSH and LQKENI. The length of the CDR3 is 13 residues. The CDR3 here is CASSLDVFYEQYF. As DNA, the CDR3 is TGTGCCAGCTCACTGGATGTGTTCTACGAGCAGTACTTC.

The gene calls are TRBV7-9 and TRBJ2-7; a weak D match, TRBD2 (8 bases). Germline CDR1 reads SEHNR; CDR2 reads FQNEAQ (reference sequence). Trimming removed 2 bases at V and 5 bases at J, with 19 bases between. CDR3 length: 16 residues. CDR3 region: CASSLRSGRGQNEQYF. The CDR3 DNA sequence: TGTGCCAGCAGCTTAAGGTCCGGGAGGGGGCAGAACGAGCAGTACTTC.

The chain uses TRBV5-1 and TRBJ2-1; D remains unclear. V dropped 1 base and J dropped 0 bases, with 14 bases sitting between them. Germline CDR1 and CDR2: SGHRS and YFSETQ. The CDR3 consists of 17 residues. The CDR3 nucleotides are TGCGCCAGCAGCTTGCGTTCGGCAGCGAGCTCCTACAATGAGCAGTTCTTC. Protein product: CASSLRSAASSYNEQFF.

The chain links TRBV28 to TRBJ1-2; possible D gene TRBD1, 6 bases. The germline CDR1 and CDR2 sequences are MDHEN and SYDVKM. The CDR3 consists of 14 residues. The V end lost 7 bases, the J end lost 3 bases, and 15 bases lay between the germline ends. CDR3 sequence reads: CASTGGAFYYGYTF. CDR3 DNA: TGTGCCAGCACGGGGGGGGCTTTTTACTATGGCTACACCTTC.

The sample holds a few counts of this clone. The V gene is TRBV19, the J gene TRBJ1-1, with D tentatively TRBD1 (5 bases). The germline gives CDR1 LNHDA, CDR2 SQIVND (reference sequence). This CDR3 is 19 amino acids long. V lost 4 bases and J lost 1, with 25 bases in between. CDR3 nucleotides: TGTGCCAGTAGTACGCCATACAGAAGTCTCGGGGCGAGGAACACTGAAGCTTTCTTT. It is translated as CASSTPYRSLGARNTEAFF.

This clone is labeled as large (0.1 to 1%). The same CDR3 is also encoded by other DNA sequences in this sample. The chain links TRBV27 to TRBJ1-1, with D possibly matching TRBD1 (5 bases). V was cut by 6 bases and J by 1 base, with 15 bases left in between. Germline CDR1 reads MNHEY; CDR2 reads SMNVEV (reference sequence). The CDR3 is 15 residues long. The CDR3 loop is CASSGQGSGNTEAFF. CDR3 nucleotide sequence: TGTGCCAGCAGCGGCCAGGGTTCGGGGAACACTGAAGCTTTCTTT.

The rearrangement links TRBV6-1 to TRBJ1-1, with D perhaps TRBD1 (5 bases). V was shortened by 7 bases and J by 5 bases, with 14 bases between the two germline ends. Germline CDR1 MNHNS, CDR2 SASEGT. This CDR3 is 13 amino acids long. CDR3 loop: CASIPGVGTEAFF. In DNA form, the CDR3 reads TGTGCCAGCATTCCGGGGGTTGGGACTGAAGCTTTCTTT.

The chain employs TRBV5-1 and TRBJ2-3, with D possibly matching TRBD2 (5 bases). Looked up from germline, CDR1 is SGHRS and CDR2 is YFSETQ. Trimming removed 4 bases at V and 2 bases at J, with 17 bases between. This CDR3 is built from 16 residues. This chain's CDR3 is CASSPPSIPTTDTQYF. The CDR3 nucleotides are TGCGCCAGCAGCCCCCCTAGCATCCCTACCACAGATACGCAGTATTTT.

CDR3 sequence reads: CSVAPQGGTEAFF. The CDR3 DNA is TGCAGCGTTGCCCCGCAGGGCGGGACTGAAGCTTTCTTT. V and J are TRBV29-1 and TRBJ1-1; maybe TRBD1 (5 bases). CDR1 SQVTM and CDR2 ANQGSEA come from the germline V gene. V lost 4 bases to trimming and J lost 5 bases, with 14 bases between them. This CDR3 has 13 residues.

CDR3: CASSGTGANYGYTF. CDR3 DNA sequence: TGTGCCAGTAGTGGGACAGGGGCTAACTATGGCTACACCTTC. The chain links TRBV19 to TRBJ1-2; 10 positions match TRBD1. The CDR3 spans 14 residues. Germline V gene data show CDR1 as LNHDA and CDR2 as SQIVND (reference sequence). V shed 5 bases, J shed 0 bases, and the junction held 0 bases outside the gene matches.

The chain recombines TRBV5-4 with TRBJ2-1; 12 nucleotides match TRBD2. The CDR3 consists of 20 residues. Germline-derived CDR1 and CDR2 are SGHNT and YYREEE (reference sequence). V was pared by 4 bases and J by 2 bases, with 16 bases of the junction left unmatched. CDR3 DNA sequence: TGTGCCAGCAGCCCTATACTAGCGGGAGGTGAAGTAGGTGCCTACAATGAGCAGTTCTTC. Translated: CASSPILAGGEVGAYNEQFF. Combining the CDR3 with reference TRBV5-4 and TRBJ2-1 gives the whole variable domain ETGVTQSPTHLIKTRGQQVTLRCSSQSGHNTVSWYQQALGQGPQFIFQYYREEENGRGNFPPRFSGLQFPNYSSELNVNALELDDSALYLCASSPILAGGEVGAYNEQFFGPGTRLTVL.

This chain uses TRBV29-1 with TRBJ2-5; no definite D call. V lost 4 bases and J 2 bases, leaving 11 bases between the germline ends. Germline lookup yields CDR1 SQVTM and CDR2 ANQGSEA. This CDR3 is built from 13 residues. CDR3 amino acids: CSVGWQQQETQYF. CDR3 nucleotides: TGCAGCGTTGGTTGGCAGCAACAAGAGACCCAGTACTTC.

The genes are TRBV5-1 and TRBJ1-1; 7 positions match TRBD1. CDR3 length equals 11 residues. Germline assignment: CDR1 SGHRS and CDR2 YFSETQ. V gave up 10 bases and J gave up 7 bases; unmatched junction bases: 7. CDR3 nucleotide sequence: TGCGCCTTAGAGGGGGCAGGTGAAGCTTTCTTT. Protein sequence: CALEGAGEAFF.

The V gene is TRBV5-1, the J gene TRBJ2-7; no clear D gene. Germline-derived CDR1 and CDR2 are SGHRS and YFSETQ. V lost 4 bases to trimming and J lost 0 bases, with 11 bases between them. This CDR3 contains 14 residues. The CDR3 sequence: CASSPTESSYEQYF. CDR3 in DNA: TGCGCCAGCAGCCCCACAGAGAGCTCCTACGAGCAGTACTTC.

The chain combines TRBV10-3 with TRBJ2-7; TRBD2 might be the D (6 bases). The CDR3 is 15 residues long. CDR1 is ENHRY and CDR2 is SYGVKD in the germline V gene. V was trimmed by 3 bases and J by 12 bases, leaving 24 bases between them. This CDR3 is CAISEPGLGEATGYF. For the CDR3, the DNA is TGTGCCATCAGTGAACCGGGACTCGGCGAAGCTACGGGGTACTTC.

The CDR3 DNA follows: TGTGCCACCGATGATACCGGGGAGCTGTTTTTT. The encoded protein is CATDDTGELFF. The genes are TRBV28 and TRBJ2-2; D gene ambiguous. The germline gives CDR1 MDHEN, CDR2 SYDVKM. The CDR3 is 11 residues long. V lost 10 bases, J lost 5 bases, and 8 bases lay in between.

This clone was detected a few times. The chain carries TRBV15 and TRBJ2-7, with 9 bases fitting TRBD1. The J segment lost 7 bases and the V segment lost 1 base, leaving 14 bases of the junction unmatched. This CDR3 contains 17 residues. Germline V gene data show CDR1 as LNHNV and CDR2 as YYDKDF (reference sequence). The CDR3 DNA reads TGTGCCACCAGCAGAGCGGGACTGGGACAGGGAAGTTGGGAGCAGTACTTC. Amino acids: CATSRAGLGQGSWEQYF.

This clone turned up a few times. The chain carries TRBV7-6 and TRBJ1-1, with 8 bases identical to TRBD1. The CDR3 extends over 14 amino acids. The V and J ends lost 3 bases and 1 base, in that order; junction bases with no gene match: 1. In germline, CDR1 is SGHVS, CDR2 FNYEAQ. The CDR3, as DNA: TGTGCCAGCAGCTTGGACAGGGAGAACACTGAAGCTTTCTTT. It codes for CASSLDRENTEAFF.

V is TRBV5-1 and J is TRBJ2-7, with 9 bases fitting TRBD1. Trimming cost V 4 bases and J 0 bases; bases outside gene matches: 5. Germline assignment: CDR1 SGHRS and CDR2 YFSETQ. CDR3 size: 15 residues. CDR3 sequence: CASSRDRGSSYEQYF. DNA of the CDR3: TGCGCCAGCAGCCGTGACAGGGGGTCCTCCTACGAGCAGTACTTC.

CDR3 in DNA: TGTGCCAGCTCACTGGGACTAGCGGGAGGGGCCTACGAGCAGTACTTC. This gives the protein CASSLGLAGGAYEQYF. The chain couples TRBV18 to TRBJ2-7; 16 bases line up with TRBD2. V dropped 4 bases and J dropped 2; count of bases not matched to a gene: 2. Germline V lookup: CDR1 KGHSH, CDR2 LQKENI. This CDR3 is 16 amino acids long.

The chain couples TRBV13 to TRBJ2-5; 7 bases are shared with TRBD1. Trimming took 3 bases from V and 5 from J; bases not matched to a gene: 9. CDR1 is PRHDT, CDR2 FYEKMQ, per germline (reference sequence). The CDR3 runs 15 residues. CDR3 residues: CASSLTGTALETQYF. The CDR3 coding sequence is TGTGCCAGCAGCTTGACCGGGACAGCTCTGGAGACCCAGTACTTC.